Below, one T cell receptor (beta chain) is given with its context. What it binds is unknown. A much larger clone lies one base from this, so it may be a read error. Amplification of TCR beta CDR3 regions used RNA as the template. A first-round RT-PCR of the TCR CDR3 used the HTBI primer set. MiXCR, run by TCRdb on the multiplex PCR reads, gives a single entry per CDR3 protein. The repertoire holds 340,000 or so distinct CDR3 sequences, with around a sixth as singletons. These data originate in a study of T cells in Graves' hyperthyroidism and ophthalmopathy. Study as a whole: Peripheral blood collection took place at initial diagnosis, before any treatment. General study findings and limits: Median prediction lead before ophthalmopathy onset was six to eight months with the model. Researchers report that a 13 V-J model separated ophthalmopathy from stable hyperthyroidism. Within blood appeared most thyroid clonotypes that had expanded above 0.001.

Sequencing was done on a sample of blood. This TCR was sampled from a woman aged 50 to 60 with Graves' hyperthyroidism.

CDR3 DNA sequence: TGTGCCAGCAGCTCAATCTGGACAGCAACTAATGAAAGACTGTTTTTT. Residues: CASSSIWTATNERLFF. The rearrangement joins TRBV7-2 to TRBJ1-4; D might be TRBD1 (6 bases). Germline V gene sequence: CDR1 SGHTA, CDR2 FQGNSA. The CDR3 loop spans 16 amino acids.